The rows below give T cell receptor beta chains drawn from one sample of a study of human T cells and chemical hapten exposure. TCRdb re-derived calls from the RACE reads in MiXCR, one entry per CDR3 protein. The table shows about 84,000 distinct CDR3 sequences, with roughly a tenth occurring only once. Specimen: whole blood, collected in connection with sensitization to the hapten diphenylcyclopropenone (DPC). These receptors all come from a woman aged 45-65 years with alopecia areata. Some clones in this sample may be carry-over from other donors' samples. Each CDR3 is given with its conserved first and last residue. D genes are given only for firm matches. Not every row has a clone size; where given, it reads once, few, many or a size class.

d_call	j_call	v_call	clone_size	cdr3_nt	cdr3_aa
NA	TRBJ2-7	TRBV18	few	TGTGCCAGCTCACTACAAAATCATGGGTACGAGCAGTACTTC	CASSLQNHGYEQYF
TRBD2	TRBJ2-1	TRBV7-2	many	TGTGCCAGCAGCCATCTAGCGGGCGCCTACAATGAGCAGTTCTTC	CASSHLAGAYNEQFF
TRBD1	TRBJ2-7	TRBV28	few	TGTGCCAGCAGTCGGACCGGGACAGGGGGCTACGAGCAGTACTTC	CASSRTGTGGYEQYF
NA	TRBJ1-1	TRBV7-9	NA	TGTGCCAGCAGCTTGCCAGTAAGGACCGGTGAAGCTTTCTTT	CASSLPVRTGEAFF
NA	TRBJ2-1	TRBV11-2	many	TGTGCCAGCAGCAATAGACAGAGCTCCTACAATGAGCAGTTCTTC	CASSNRQSSYNEQFF
TRBD1	TRBJ1-3	TRBV27	NA	TGTGCCAGCAGTACAGACAGGGCCGGAAACACCATATATTTT	CASSTDRAGNTIYF
NA	TRBJ2-5	TRBV28	many	TGTGCCAGCAGCTGGACCGGCCAAGAGACCCAGTACTTC	CASSWTGQETQYF
NA	TRBJ2-7	TRBV18	many	TGTGCCAGCTCTACCGGGGTGTCCTACGAGCAGTACTTC	CASSTGVSYEQYF
TRBD1	TRBJ1-5	TRBV27	few	TGTGCCAGCAGTCGAGACAGGGTCAATCAGCCCCAGCATTTT	CASSRDRVNQPQHF
TRBD2	TRBJ2-3	TRBV20-1	many	TGCAGTGCAAAGCCCGGGTCTAGCGGGAGCGTTACGCAGTATTTT	CSAKPGSSGSVTQYF
TRBD1	TRBJ1-2	TRBV19	few	TGTGCCAGTAGTGCCACCCGGACAGGGAGCTATGGCTACACCTTC	CASSATRTGSYGYTF
NA	TRBJ2-7	TRBV28	few	TGTGCCAGCAGTTTAATAAGATTCGAGCAGTACTTC	CASSLIRFEQYF
TRBD1	TRBJ2-1	TRBV12-3/TRBV12-4	NA	TGTGCCAGCCCCCTTAGGACAGGGGCCTACTCCTACAATGAGCAGTTCTTC	CASPLRTGAYSYNEQFF
NA	TRBJ2-7	TRBV27	NA	TGTGCCAGCTTACCTTCCGGGACTCTCGGTTACTTC	CASLPSGTLGYF
NA	TRBJ1-4	TRBV12-3/TRBV12-4	NA	TGTGCCAGCAGTGGCGGCCTAGTTGCTAATGAAAAACTGTTTTTT	CASSGGLVANEKLFF
NA	TRBJ2-6	TRBV4-2	NA	TGTGCCAGCAGCCAAGGCGGGGCCAGCTCTGGGGCCAACGTCCTGACTTTC	CASSQGGASSGANVLTF
NA	TRBJ2-1	TRBV29-1	many	TGCAGCGTTGGGGGCCCGACAGCGATCGATGAGCAGTTCTTC	CSVGGPTAIDEQFF
TRBD2	TRBJ2-3	TRBV7-9	few	TGTGCCAGCAGCCAACTAGCGGGAGTAGCAGATACGCAGTATTTT	CASSQLAGVADTQYF
NA	TRBJ2-7	TRBV11-2	many	TGTGCCAGCAGCTTAGTCAGGGACGAGCAGTACTTC	CASSLVRDEQYF
NA	TRBJ1-1	TRBV18	many	TGTGCCAGCTCACCTGGTACTGAAGCTTTCTTT	CASSPGTEAFF
NA	TRBJ2-7	TRBV7-9	few	TGTGCCAGCAGCCCCCCCACGTCCGCACCCGAGCAGTACTTC	CASSPPTSAPEQYF
NA	TRBJ2-3	TRBV5-1	NA	TGCGCCAGCAGCTTGGGGGCTAATCCAGATACGCAGTATTTT	CASSLGANPDTQYF
NA	TRBJ1-1	TRBV7-9	NA	TGTGCCAGCAGCTCCCCCTCGGACGGGCGGACTGAAGCTTTCTTT	CASSSPSDGRTEAFF
NA	TRBJ2-1	TRBV27	many	TGTGCCAGCAGTTCCGGACCCCATTACAATGAGCAGTTCTTC	CASSSGPHYNEQFF
NA	TRBJ2-3	TRBV27	NA	TGTGCCAGCAGTCCACGGGCCGGAACAGATACGCAGTATTTT	CASSPRAGTDTQYF
TRBD1	TRBJ1-1	TRBV5-1	NA	TGCGCCAGCAGCTTGTCAACAGGGGCGACCATGAACACTGAAGCTCTCTTT	CASSLSTGATMNTEALF
TRBD2	TRBJ2-1	TRBV3-1	NA	TGTGCCAGCAGCCAAATAGCGGGAGGGGACAATGAGCAGTTCTTC	CASSQIAGGDNEQFF
TRBD1	TRBJ2-1	TRBV12-5	NA	TGTGCTAGTGGTTTGGTAACAGGGGGCCCCTACAATGAGCAGTTCTTC	CASGLVTGGPYNEQFF
NA	TRBJ1-5	TRBV2	NA	TGTGCCAGCAGTGTGGACAGCACAAATCAGCCCCAGCATTTT	CASSVDSTNQPQHF
NA	TRBJ1-2	TRBV10-3	few	TGTGCCATCAGTGATCCAACCAGCTATGGCTACACCTTC	CAISDPTSYGYTF
NA	TRBJ2-5	TRBV4-1	many	TGCGCCAGCAGCCAAGAACGGACCATGACTAGTTGGGGAGAGACCCAGTACTTC	CASSQERTMTSWGETQYF
NA	TRBJ1-3	TRBV7-6	many	TGTGCCAGCAGCTTAGGCAGGGGCGCGTCTGGAAACACCATATATTTT	CASSLGRGASGNTIYF
NA	TRBJ1-6	TRBV5-1	many	TGCACCAGCAGCGGAGAAGCTGGGCTTTCATCACCCCTCCACTTT	CTSSGEAGLSSPLHF
NA	TRBJ1-2	TRBV9	NA	TGTGCCAGCAGCGTCTCGGAATCTAACTATGGCTACACCTTC	CASSVSESNYGYTF
NA	TRBJ1-1	TRBV7-9	NA	TGTGCCAGCAGCTGGAGCAAGGGGGGCAACACTGAAGCTTTCTTT	CASSWSKGGNTEAFF
NA	TRBJ2-5	TRBV29-1	few	TGCAGCGTTGCGTGGGAGACCCAGTACTTC	CSVAWETQYF
TRBD1	TRBJ2-2	TRBV5-1	once	TGCGCCAGCAGCTCAGGGACAGGGCTGAACACCGGGGAGCTGTTTTTT	CASSSGTGLNTGELFF
NA	TRBJ2-6	TRBV20-1	few	TGCAGTGCTCATACAGGGAACTCTGGGGCCAACGTCCTGACTTTC	CSAHTGNSGANVLTF
NA	TRBJ2-6	TRBV5-4	few	TGTGCCAGCAGCTCCCTCGGGGCCAACGTCCTGACTTTC	CASSSLGANVLTF
NA	TRBJ2-3	TRBV28	NA	TGTGCCAGCAGGCCCGATGAGTATACGCAGTATTTT	CASRPDEYTQYF
TRBD1	TRBJ1-1	TRBV28	NA	TGTGCCAGCAGTACGCCAGGGGGCTGGGGGGACACTGAAGCTTTCTTT	CASSTPGGWGDTEAFF
TRBD2	TRBJ2-7	TRBV20-1	many	TGCAGTGCTATTGTCAGGGGGCGACTAGCGGGCCTCTCCTACGAGCAGTACTTC	CSAIVRGRLAGLSYEQYF
NA	TRBJ1-5	TRBV2	few	TGTGCCAGCAGTGATTTTTTCGGAGGGATCGAAAATCAGCCCCAGCATTTT	CASSDFFGGIENQPQHF
TRBD2	TRBJ2-5	TRBV7-9	few	TGTGCCAGCAGTGCGGGACTACCCCCGGAGACCCAGTACTTC	CASSAGLPPETQYF
NA	TRBJ1-1	TRBV10-3	NA	TGTGCCATCAGTGAGTCGGGCGGGGGCACTGAAGCTTTCTTT	CAISESGGGTEAFF
NA	TRBJ2-5	TRBV7-9	few	TGTGCCAGCAGCTTAGGAGCCACTAGGCGCGAGACCCAGTACTTC	CASSLGATRRETQYF
TRBD1	TRBJ2-2	TRBV6-5	many	TGTGCCAGCGGGAGACAGGGAGTGAACACCGGGGAGCTGTTTTTT	CASGRQGVNTGELFF
NA	TRBJ2-1	TRBV20-1	NA	TGCAGTGCTAGAGTCGGGGTGCGAAATGAGCAGTTCTTC	CSARVGVRNEQFF
NA	TRBJ1-5	TRBV12-3/TRBV12-4	many	TGTGCCAGCAGTTTGGGAAAAAATCAGCCCCAGCATTTT	CASSLGKNQPQHF
TRBD1	TRBJ2-5	TRBV20-1	few	TGCAGTGCTAGAGCGGGACAGGGGGCGACCCAGTACTTC	CSARAGQGATQYF
NA	TRBJ2-7	TRBV7-8	many	TGTGCCAGCAGCTCAGACAGGGTCGGGGGCTCCTACGAGCAGTACTTC	CASSSDRVGGSYEQYF